A selection of T cell receptor beta chains follows, all from one sample in a study of blood T cell repertoires in COVID-19. Profiling relied on immunoSEQ multiplex PCR, and the TCRdb table lists in-frame clones only, not all of them. The sample has around 84,000 clones, 85% seen once. The source material was peripheral blood. The source of these receptors is a man aged 80 or over with active or convalescent COVID-19. Both conserved end residues are part of each CDR3. The order of the fields is D gene, clone size, V gene, J gene, CDR3 protein, CDR3 DNA. The D gene is left open where the match is weak. Expanded clones get a size class; other rows say once, few or many, or leave the size out.

D gene: TRBD1; clone size: -; V gene: TRBV5-8; J gene: TRBJ2-3; CDR3 protein: CASSPRQGAFFTDTQYF; CDR3 DNA: TGTGCCAGCAGCCCGAGACAGGGGGCGTTTTTTACAGATACGCAGTATTTT
D gene: TRBD1; clone size: -; V gene: TRBV2; J gene: TRBJ2-1; CDR3 protein: CASSQPDRVRFQFF; CDR3 DNA: TGTGCCAGCAGCCAACCCGACAGGGTCCGTTTCCAGTTCTTC
D gene: -; clone size: -; V gene: TRBV27; J gene: TRBJ1-5; CDR3 protein: CASSSGQPYSNQPQHF; CDR3 DNA: TGTGCCAGCAGTTCCGGACAGCCTTATAGCAATCAGCCCCAGCATTTT
D gene: TRBD2; clone size: -; V gene: TRBV5-4; J gene: TRBJ2-1; CDR3 protein: CASSRFIAGDSYNEQFF; CDR3 DNA: TGTGCCAGCAGCAGATTCATAGCGGGAGATTCCTACAATGAGCAGTTCTTC
D gene: -; clone size: -; V gene: TRBV10-3; J gene: TRBJ1-3; CDR3 protein: CAIRTGGQGNTIYF; CDR3 DNA: TGTGCCATCAGGACGGGGGGGCAAGGAAACACCATATATTTT
D gene: TRBD1; clone size: -; V gene: TRBV6-5; J gene: TRBJ2-3; CDR3 protein: CASSRDRVSTDTQYF; CDR3 DNA: TGTGCCAGCAGCCGGGACAGGGTCAGCACAGATACGCAGTATTTT
D gene: -; clone size: -; V gene: TRBV10-1; J gene: TRBJ1-1; CDR3 protein: CASSRTENEAFF; CDR3 DNA: TGCGCCAGCAGTCGGACAGAAAATGAAGCTTTCTTT
D gene: TRBD1; clone size: -; V gene: TRBV28; J gene: TRBJ1-5; CDR3 protein: CASSPREGARSNQPQHF; CDR3 DNA: TGTGCCAGCAGTCCTCGGGAGGGGGCCCGTAGCAATCAGCCCCAGCATTTT
D gene: -; clone size: -; V gene: TRBV3-1/TRBV3-2; J gene: TRBJ2-3; CDR3 protein: CASSQETGDTQYF; CDR3 DNA: TGTGCCAGCAGCCAAGAAACGGGAGATACGCAGTATTTT
D gene: -; clone size: -; V gene: TRBV5-4; J gene: TRBJ1-1; CDR3 protein: CASSLEQRRTEAFF; CDR3 DNA: TGTGCCAGCAGCTTGGAGCAGCGGCGGACTGAAGCTTTCTTT
D gene: -; clone size: -; V gene: TRBV24-1; J gene: TRBJ2-3; CDR3 protein: CATGERSTDTQYF; CDR3 DNA: TGTGCCACCGGCGAGAGGAGCACAGATACGCAGTATTTT
D gene: TRBD1; clone size: -; V gene: TRBV11-2; J gene: TRBJ2-3; CDR3 protein: CASSPGVTGQYGTQYF; CDR3 DNA: TGTGCCAGCAGCCCCGGGGTGACAGGGCAGTACGGTACGCAGTATTTT
D gene: -; clone size: -; V gene: TRBV19; J gene: TRBJ1-1; CDR3 protein: CASSNAWAPEAFF; CDR3 DNA: TGTGCCAGTAGTAATGCCTGGGCTCCTGAAGCTTTCTTT
D gene: -; clone size: -; V gene: TRBV5-1; J gene: TRBJ1-1; CDR3 protein: CASSLGGAANTEAFF; CDR3 DNA: TGCGCCAGCAGCTTGGGTGGGGCAGCCAACACTGAAGCTTTCTTT
D gene: -; clone size: once; V gene: TRBV6-6; J gene: TRBJ1-4; CDR3 protein: CASSPLRGATNEKLFF; CDR3 DNA: TGTGCCAGCAGCCCCCTTAGAGGAGCGACTAATGAAAAACTGTTTTTT
D gene: -; clone size: once; V gene: TRBV27; J gene: TRBJ2-1; CDR3 protein: CASSLRGGGVIPNEQFF; CDR3 DNA: TGTGCCAGCAGTTTAAGGGGAGGGGGTGTAATTCCCAATGAGCAGTTCTTC
D gene: TRBD2; clone size: -; V gene: TRBV5-1; J gene: TRBJ2-1; CDR3 protein: CASSLPGLAGGANEQFF; CDR3 DNA: TGCGCCAGCAGCTTACCAGGACTAGCGGGAGGGGCGAATGAGCAGTTCTTC
D gene: -; clone size: -; V gene: TRBV9; J gene: TRBJ2-2; CDR3 protein: CASSADYYNTGELFF; CDR3 DNA: TGTGCCAGCAGCGCGGACTACTATAACACCGGGGAGCTGTTTTTT
D gene: TRBD1; clone size: -; V gene: TRBV3-1/TRBV3-2; J gene: TRBJ2-4; CDR3 protein: CASSPGTGGPKNIQYF; CDR3 DNA: TGTGCCAGCAGCCCGGGGACAGGGGGACCCAAAAACATTCAGTACTTC
D gene: -; clone size: once; V gene: TRBV7-2; J gene: TRBJ2-1; CDR3 protein: CASSLDRGNEQFF; CDR3 DNA: TGTGCCAGCAGCTTAGATCGGGGGAATGAGCAGTTCTTC
D gene: TRBD2; clone size: -; V gene: TRBV19; J gene: TRBJ2-1; CDR3 protein: CASSSPRLAARSNEQFF; CDR3 DNA: TGTGCCAGTAGTTCCCCCCGACTAGCGGCCCGCTCTAATGAGCAGTTCTTC
D gene: -; clone size: -; V gene: TRBV27; J gene: TRBJ1-5; CDR3 protein: CASSLSPGLLQPQHF; CDR3 DNA: TGTGCCAGCAGTTTATCGCCAGGTTTATTACAGCCCCAGCATTTT
D gene: TRBD1; clone size: once; V gene: TRBV4-2; J gene: TRBJ2-2; CDR3 protein: CASSHGTVGGELFF; CDR3 DNA: TGTGCCAGCAGCCACGGGACAGTTGGCGGGGAGCTGTTTTTT
D gene: -; clone size: -; V gene: TRBV2; J gene: TRBJ1-5; CDR3 protein: CASSARVTTREPQHF; CDR3 DNA: TGTGCCAGCAGCGCCAGAGTAACCACCCGGGAGCCCCAGCATTTT
D gene: TRBD2; clone size: once; V gene: TRBV3-1/TRBV3-2; J gene: TRBJ2-3; CDR3 protein: CAGSQRTSGNTDTQYF; CDR3 DNA: TGTGCCGGCAGCCAACGGACTAGCGGCAACACAGATACGCAGTATTTT
D gene: TRBD1; clone size: -; V gene: TRBV11-3; J gene: TRBJ1-1; CDR3 protein: CASSEEGADSEAFF; CDR3 DNA: TGTGCCAGCAGCGAGGAGGGGGCAGACAGTGAAGCTTTCTTT
D gene: TRBD1; clone size: -; V gene: TRBV6-5; J gene: TRBJ2-2; CDR3 protein: CASRRTGNTGELFF; CDR3 DNA: TGTGCCAGCAGGAGGACAGGGAACACCGGGGAGCTGTTTTTT
D gene: -; clone size: -; V gene: TRBV6-2/TRBV6-3; J gene: TRBJ1-5; CDR3 protein: CASSYLRVDQPQHF; CDR3 DNA: TGTGCCAGCAGTTACCTGAGGGTTGATCAGCCCCAGCATTTT
D gene: -; clone size: -; V gene: TRBV7-9; J gene: TRBJ1-5; CDR3 protein: CASQRVEYQPQHF; CDR3 DNA: TGTGCCAGCCAACGGGTGGAATATCAGCCCCAGCATTTT
D gene: -; clone size: few; V gene: TRBV5-1; J gene: TRBJ1-6; CDR3 protein: CASSLHEYSNSPLHF; CDR3 DNA: TGCGCCAGCAGCTTACACGAGTACAGCAATTCACCCCTCCACTTT
D gene: -; clone size: -; V gene: TRBV11-3; J gene: TRBJ1-6; CDR3 protein: CASSFVSRDSPLHF; CDR3 DNA: TGTGCCAGCAGCTTTGTTTCACGAGATTCACCCCTCCACTTT
D gene: -; clone size: -; V gene: TRBV5-4; J gene: TRBJ1-1; CDR3 protein: CASSRQGLSGEAFF; CDR3 DNA: TGTGCCAGCAGCCGCCAGGGGCTTAGTGGTGAAGCTTTCTTT
D gene: -; clone size: once; V gene: TRBV5-1; J gene: TRBJ1-1; CDR3 protein: CASSFGGENTEAFF; CDR3 DNA: TGCGCCAGCAGCTTTGGGGGGGAGAACACTGAAGCTTTCTTT
D gene: -; clone size: -; V gene: TRBV5-1; J gene: TRBJ1-1; CDR3 protein: CASSPQGLSTEAFF; CDR3 DNA: TGCGCCAGCAGCCCGCAGGGGCTGAGCACTGAAGCTTTCTTT
D gene: TRBD1; clone size: -; V gene: TRBV6-5; J gene: TRBJ1-2; CDR3 protein: CASSRGTGVYTF; CDR3 DNA: TGTGCCAGCAGCCGGGGGACAGGGGTGTACACCTTC
D gene: TRBD1; clone size: -; V gene: TRBV28; J gene: TRBJ1-1; CDR3 protein: CASKKDRGRNTEAFF; CDR3 DNA: TGTGCCAGCAAAAAAGACAGGGGCAGGAACACTGAAGCTTTCTTT
D gene: -; clone size: -; V gene: TRBV27; J gene: TRBJ2-5; CDR3 protein: CARAQRAKETQYF; CDR3 DNA: TGTGCCAGGGCCCAGAGGGCCAAAGAGACCCAGTACTTC
D gene: -; clone size: -; V gene: TRBV11-3; J gene: TRBJ2-3; CDR3 protein: CASSSFRTSTDTQYF; CDR3 DNA: TGTGCCAGCAGCTCCTTTCGGACTAGCACAGATACGCAGTATTTT
D gene: -; clone size: -; V gene: TRBV4-2; J gene: TRBJ2-1; CDR3 protein: CASLGGAPRNNEQFF; CDR3 DNA: TGTGCCAGCTTGGGGGGGGCTCCGAGAAACAATGAGCAGTTCTTC
D gene: -; clone size: few; V gene: TRBV29-1; J gene: TRBJ1-1; CDR3 protein: CSVDKSHGENTEAFF; CDR3 DNA: TGCAGCGTTGATAAGTCCCACGGGGAGAACACTGAAGCTTTCTTT
D gene: -; clone size: -; V gene: TRBV7-7; J gene: TRBJ2-5; CDR3 protein: CASSTTGGGETQYF; CDR3 DNA: TGTGCTAGCAGCACAACAGGGGGAGGGGAGACCCAGTACTTC
D gene: -; clone size: once; V gene: TRBV19; J gene: TRBJ1-2; CDR3 protein: CASKVTASYGYTF; CDR3 DNA: TGTGCCAGTAAAGTTACAGCCAGCTATGGCTACACCTTC
D gene: -; clone size: once; V gene: TRBV28; J gene: TRBJ2-1; CDR3 protein: CASSLLGLGNEQFF; CDR3 DNA: TGTGCCAGCAGTTTATTGGGCCTTGGGAATGAGCAGTTCTTC
D gene: -; clone size: -; V gene: TRBV20-1; J gene: TRBJ1-1; CDR3 protein: CSASWGVLNTEAFF; CDR3 DNA: TGCAGTGCTAGTTGGGGGGTTTTGAACACTGAAGCTTTCTTT
D gene: TRBD1; clone size: once; V gene: TRBV6-1; J gene: TRBJ1-4; CDR3 protein: CASSDGTANNEKLFF; CDR3 DNA: TGTGCCAGCAGTGACGGGACAGCAAATAATGAAAAACTGTTTTTT
D gene: TRBD1; clone size: few; V gene: TRBV7-8; J gene: TRBJ1-2; CDR3 protein: CASSPWTGVNYGYTF; CDR3 DNA: TGTGCCAGCAGCCCTTGGACAGGGGTAAACTATGGCTACACCTTC
D gene: -; clone size: -; V gene: TRBV7-8; J gene: TRBJ1-5; CDR3 protein: CALVQGEKGNQPQHF; CDR3 DNA: TGTGCCTTGGTTCAAGGGGAAAAAGGCAATCAGCCCCAGCATTTT
D gene: -; clone size: -; V gene: TRBV12-3/TRBV12-4; J gene: TRBJ2-1; CDR3 protein: CASSFRDSAFF; CDR3 DNA: TGTGCCAGCAGTTTCCGGGACTCCGCTTTCTTC
D gene: TRBD2; clone size: -; V gene: TRBV5-5; J gene: TRBJ2-5; CDR3 protein: CASSFVLAGVGQETQYF; CDR3 DNA: TGTGCCAGCAGCTTTGTACTAGCGGGAGTGGGACAAGAGACCCAGTACTTC
D gene: TRBD1; clone size: -; V gene: TRBV5-4; J gene: TRBJ2-1; CDR3 protein: CASSSGQKEQFF; CDR3 DNA: TGTGCCAGCAGCTCGGGACAGAAAGAGCAGTTCTTC
D gene: TRBD2; clone size: -; V gene: TRBV7-2; J gene: TRBJ2-2; CDR3 protein: CASSLRREGMNTGELFF; CDR3 DNA: TGTGCCAGCAGCTTAAGGCGGGAGGGGATGAACACCGGGGAGCTGTTTTTT
D gene: -; clone size: -; V gene: TRBV5-1; J gene: TRBJ1-2; CDR3 protein: CASSLGSGSYGYTF; CDR3 DNA: TGCGCCAGCAGCTTGGGGTCAGGGTCCTATGGCTACACCTTC
D gene: -; clone size: -; V gene: TRBV14; J gene: TRBJ1-6; CDR3 protein: CASSQTSNSPLHF; CDR3 DNA: TGTGCCAGCAGCCAGACTTCTAATTCACCCCTCCACTTT